These T cell receptor beta chains were read from a single sample in a study of a mutant IDH1 vaccine in newly diagnosed glioma. The antigens these receptors bind are not known. Measured with immunoSEQ multiplex PCR; TCRdb has only the in-frame clones, and not every one. Found here are about 32,000 clones, around 80% of them singletons; the top ten hold approximately 7.1%. The sample was PBMCs, taken from a glioma patient whose treatment included an IDH1 peptide vaccine. Receptors were obtained from a woman in her late teens or twenties with glioma. Both conserved end residues are part of each CDR3. Fields, in order: D gene, V gene, J gene, clone size, CDR3 protein, CDR3 DNA. The D gene is left open where the match is weak. Clone size is given for some rows only: seen once, a few or many times, or a class if the clone is expanded.

D gene: .
V gene: TRBV2
J gene: TRBJ1-4
clone size: .
CDR3 protein: CASRGLGGRYEKLFF
CDR3 DNA: TGTGCCAGCAGGGGCCTTGGGGGGAGGTACGAAAAACTGTTTTTT

D gene: TRBD2
V gene: TRBV7-2
J gene: TRBJ2-5
clone size: .
CDR3 protein: CASSPLAGTQETQYF
CDR3 DNA: TGTGCCAGCAGCCCCTTAGCGGGGACCCAAGAGACCCAGTACTTC

D gene: TRBD1
V gene: TRBV19
J gene: TRBJ1-1
clone size: .
CDR3 protein: CASSTLPDRGRGTEAFF
CDR3 DNA: TGTGCCAGTAGTACTCTCCCCGACAGGGGGCGAGGGACTGAAGCTTTCTTT

D gene: .
V gene: TRBV29-1
J gene: TRBJ1-2
clone size: .
CDR3 protein: CSVVGGSAGYTF
CDR3 DNA: TGCAGCGTTGTGGGGGGCTCGGCTGGCTACACCTTC

D gene: TRBD1
V gene: TRBV7-9
J gene: TRBJ2-7
clone size: once
CDR3 protein: CASSTMTGKKPYEQYF
CDR3 DNA: TGTGCCAGCAGCACGATGACAGGGAAGAAACCCTACGAGCAGTACTTC

D gene: .
V gene: TRBV9
J gene: TRBJ1-2
clone size: .
CDR3 protein: CASSEGPGRSNYGYTF
CDR3 DNA: TGTGCCAGCAGCGAGGGGCCGGGGCGTTCTAACTATGGCTACACCTTC

D gene: .
V gene: TRBV2
J gene: TRBJ1-5
clone size: few
CDR3 protein: CASTGGLNQPQHF
CDR3 DNA: TGTGCCAGCACGGGGGGGCTAAATCAGCCCCAGCATTTT

D gene: .
V gene: TRBV6-1
J gene: TRBJ2-2
clone size: .
CDR3 protein: CASRGGPNTGELFF
CDR3 DNA: TGTGCCAGCAGGGGCGGGCCGAACACCGGGGAGCTGTTTTTT

D gene: .
V gene: TRBV30
J gene: TRBJ1-5
clone size: .
CDR3 protein: CACSGDSNQPQHF
CDR3 DNA: TGTGCCTGTTCGGGGGATAGCAATCAGCCCCAGCATTTT

D gene: .
V gene: TRBV7-9
J gene: TRBJ2-5
clone size: .
CDR3 protein: CASSLAGYQETQYF
CDR3 DNA: TGTGCCAGCAGCTTAGCGGGGTACCAAGAGACCCAGTACTTC

D gene: TRBD1
V gene: TRBV5-1
J gene: TRBJ1-1
clone size: few
CDR3 protein: CASSLSGGLSTEAFF
CDR3 DNA: TGCGCCAGCAGCTTGTCAGGGGGCCTGAGCACTGAAGCTTTCTTT

D gene: .
V gene: TRBV20-1
J gene: TRBJ1-2
clone size: once
CDR3 protein: CSARDGAGYTF
CDR3 DNA: TGCAGTGCTAGAGATGGGGCTGGCTACACCTTC

D gene: .
V gene: TRBV6-1
J gene: TRBJ2-1
clone size: .
CDR3 protein: CASSEPGNEQFF
CDR3 DNA: TGTGCCAGCAGTGAACCCGGCAATGAGCAGTTCTTC

D gene: .
V gene: TRBV4-3
J gene: TRBJ1-3
clone size: .
CDR3 protein: CASSQGPRRGNSGNTIYF
CDR3 DNA: TGCGCCAGCAGCCAAGGACCCCGACGGGGGAACTCTGGAAACACCATATATTTT

D gene: TRBD1
V gene: TRBV29-1
J gene: TRBJ1-5
clone size: few
CDR3 protein: CSVEGDRYQPQHF
CDR3 DNA: TGCAGCGTTGAGGGGGACAGGTATCAGCCCCAGCATTTT

D gene: .
V gene: TRBV5-1
J gene: TRBJ1-3
clone size: .
CDR3 protein: CASSLGTDFSGNTIYF
CDR3 DNA: TGCGCCAGCAGCTTGGGGACAGATTTCTCTGGAAACACCATATATTTT

D gene: .
V gene: TRBV11-2
J gene: TRBJ2-1
clone size: .
CDR3 protein: CASSFSSLNNEQFF
CDR3 DNA: TGTGCCAGCAGCTTTTCCTCCCTTAACAATGAGCAGTTCTTC

D gene: TRBD1
V gene: TRBV5-4
J gene: TRBJ2-7
clone size: .
CDR3 protein: CASSLGRQGPYEQYF
CDR3 DNA: TGTGCCAGCAGCTTGGGACGACAGGGCCCCTACGAGCAGTACTTC

D gene: .
V gene: TRBV30
J gene: TRBJ1-6
clone size: .
CDR3 protein: CAFTGRYNSPLHF
CDR3 DNA: TGTGCCTTCACAGGGAGGTATAATTCACCCCTCCACTTT

D gene: TRBD1
V gene: TRBV7-6
J gene: TRBJ1-5
clone size: once
CDR3 protein: CASSSGQGANQPQHF
CDR3 DNA: TGTGCCAGCAGCTCTGGACAGGGGGCGAATCAGCCCCAGCATTTT

D gene: .
V gene: TRBV29-1
J gene: TRBJ1-2
clone size: .
CDR3 protein: CSGTEPYGYTF
CDR3 DNA: TGCAGCGGGACGGAACCCTATGGCTACACCTTC

D gene: TRBD1
V gene: TRBV4-1
J gene: TRBJ1-1
clone size: .
CDR3 protein: CASSPHTGVNTEAFF
CDR3 DNA: TGCGCCAGCAGCCCTCACACAGGGGTGAACACTGAAGCTTTCTTT

D gene: .
V gene: TRBV6-1
J gene: TRBJ2-2
clone size: .
CDR3 protein: CASNEQAPGTGELFF
CDR3 DNA: TGTGCCAGCAATGAACAGGCACCGGGGACCGGGGAGCTGTTTTTT

D gene: TRBD1
V gene: TRBV11-1
J gene: TRBJ1-1
clone size: few
CDR3 protein: CASSLPGQGREAFF
CDR3 DNA: TGTGCTAGCAGCCTGCCGGGACAGGGGAGGGAAGCTTTCTTT